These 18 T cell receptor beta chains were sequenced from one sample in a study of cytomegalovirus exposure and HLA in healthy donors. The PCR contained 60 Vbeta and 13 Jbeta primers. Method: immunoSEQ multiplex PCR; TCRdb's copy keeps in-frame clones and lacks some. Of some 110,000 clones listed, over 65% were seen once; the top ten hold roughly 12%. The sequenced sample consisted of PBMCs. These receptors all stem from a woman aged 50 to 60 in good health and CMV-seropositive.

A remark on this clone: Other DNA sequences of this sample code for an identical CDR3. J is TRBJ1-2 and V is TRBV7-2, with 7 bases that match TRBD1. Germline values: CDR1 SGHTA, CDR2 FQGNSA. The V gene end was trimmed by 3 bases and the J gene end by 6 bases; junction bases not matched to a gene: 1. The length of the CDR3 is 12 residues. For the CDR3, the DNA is TGTGCCAGCAGCTTGCAGGGGGATGGCTACACCTTC. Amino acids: CASSLQGDGYTF.

DNA of the CDR3: TGTGCCAGCAGCTACGGACAGATCTACGAGCAGTACTTC. It is translated as CASSYGQIYEQYF. The chain has TRBV7-2 and TRBJ2-7; perhaps TRBD1 as D (6 bases). This CDR3 spans 13 amino acids. V shed 4 bases and J shed 3 bases, with 10 bases lying between them. The germline V gene has CDR1 SGHTA and CDR2 FQGNSA.

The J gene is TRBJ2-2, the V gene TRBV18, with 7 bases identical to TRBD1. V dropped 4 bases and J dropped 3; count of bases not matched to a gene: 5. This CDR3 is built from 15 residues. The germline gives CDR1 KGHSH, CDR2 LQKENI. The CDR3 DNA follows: TGTGCCAGCTCACAACGGCAGGGGGACACCGGGGAGCTGTTTTTT. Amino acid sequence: CASSQRQGDTGELFF.

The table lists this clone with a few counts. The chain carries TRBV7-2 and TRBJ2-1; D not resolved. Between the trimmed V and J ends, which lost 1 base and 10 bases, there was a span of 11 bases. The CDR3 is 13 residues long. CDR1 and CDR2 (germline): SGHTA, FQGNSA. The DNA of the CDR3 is TGTGCCAGCAGCTTAGTCCTACTGAGCGAGCAGTTCTTC. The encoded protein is CASSLVLLSEQFF.

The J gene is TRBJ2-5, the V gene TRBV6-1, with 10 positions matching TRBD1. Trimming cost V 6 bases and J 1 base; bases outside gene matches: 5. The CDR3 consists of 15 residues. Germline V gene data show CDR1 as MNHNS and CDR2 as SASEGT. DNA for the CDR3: TGTGCCAGCAGCTTCAGACAGGGGGCCCAAGAGACCCAGTACTTC. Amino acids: CASSFRQGAQETQYF.

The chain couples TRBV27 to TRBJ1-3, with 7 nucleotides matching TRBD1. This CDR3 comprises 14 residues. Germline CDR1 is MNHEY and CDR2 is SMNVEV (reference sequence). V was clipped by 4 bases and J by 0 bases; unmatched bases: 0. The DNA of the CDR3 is TGTGCCAGCAGTTCAGGGGGCTCTGGAAACACCATATATTTT. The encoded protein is CASSSGGSGNTIYF.

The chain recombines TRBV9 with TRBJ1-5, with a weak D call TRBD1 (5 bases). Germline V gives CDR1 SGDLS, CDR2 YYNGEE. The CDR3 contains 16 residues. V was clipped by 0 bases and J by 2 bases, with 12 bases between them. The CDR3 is CASSVGDYSGNQPQHF. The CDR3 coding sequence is TGTGCCAGCAGCGTAGGGGACTATAGTGGCAATCAGCCCCAGCATTTT.

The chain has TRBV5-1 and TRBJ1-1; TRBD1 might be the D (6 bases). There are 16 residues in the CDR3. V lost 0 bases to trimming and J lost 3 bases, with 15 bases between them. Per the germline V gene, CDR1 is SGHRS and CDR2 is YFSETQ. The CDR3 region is CASSLGPGVRDTEAFF. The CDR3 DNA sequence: TGCGCCAGCAGCTTGGGGCCAGGGGTTAGGGACACTGAAGCTTTCTTT. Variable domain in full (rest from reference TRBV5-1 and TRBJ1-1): KAGVTQTPRYLIKTRGQQVTLSCSPISGHRSVSWYQQTPGQGLQFLFEYFSETQRNKGNFPGRFSGRQFSNSRSEMNVSTLELGDSALYLCASSLGPGVRDTEAFFGQGTRLTVV.

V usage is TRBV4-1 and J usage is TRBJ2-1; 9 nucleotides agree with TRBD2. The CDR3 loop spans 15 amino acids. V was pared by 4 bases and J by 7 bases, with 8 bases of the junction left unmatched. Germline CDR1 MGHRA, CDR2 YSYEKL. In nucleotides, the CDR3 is TGCGCCAGCAGCCCCCCAGCTAGCGGGGATAATGAGCAGTTCTTC. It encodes CASSPPASGDNEQFF.

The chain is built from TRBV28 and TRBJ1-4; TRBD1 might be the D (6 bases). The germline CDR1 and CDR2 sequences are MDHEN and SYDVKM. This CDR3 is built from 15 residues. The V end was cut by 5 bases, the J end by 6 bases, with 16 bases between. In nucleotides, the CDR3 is TGTGCCAGCAGTGGGGTGAACAGGGCGGATGAAAAACTGTTTTTT. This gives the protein CASSGVNRADEKLFF.

The CDR3 coding sequence is TGTGCCAGCAGGAAGAACGACAGGGGCGAAGAGACCCAGTACTTC. It codes for CASRKNDRGEETQYF. The chain joins TRBV4-2 to TRBJ2-5; the match to TRBD1 covers 8 bases. There are 15 residues in the CDR3. With 6 bases clipped from V and 3 bases from J, the junction kept 9 bases outside the gene matches. Germline V CDR1 and CDR2: LGHNA, YNFKEQ.

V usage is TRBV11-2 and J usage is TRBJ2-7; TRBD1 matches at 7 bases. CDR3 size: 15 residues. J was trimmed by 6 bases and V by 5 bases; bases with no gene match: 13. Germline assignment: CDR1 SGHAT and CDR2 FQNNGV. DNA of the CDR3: TGTGCCAGCAGCCCGACGCCAGGGGGAATAGGCGAGCAGTACTTC. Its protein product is CASSPTPGGIGEQYF.

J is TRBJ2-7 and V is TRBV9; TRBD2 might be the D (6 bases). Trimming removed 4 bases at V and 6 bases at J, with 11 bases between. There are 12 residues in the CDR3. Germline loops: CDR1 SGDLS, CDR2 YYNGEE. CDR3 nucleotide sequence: TGTGCCAGCAGCCGAGGACTAACCGAGCAGTACTTC. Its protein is CASSRGLTEQYF.

The CDR3 loop is CASSLVDQVRSGNTIYF. CDR3 bases: TGTGCCAGCAGCTTAGTAGACCAGGTGCGCTCTGGAAACACCATATATTTT. The rearrangement joins TRBV7-9 to TRBJ1-3; no clear D. CDR1 and CDR2 from the germline V gene are SEHNR and FQNEAQ (reference sequence). The CDR3 extends over 17 amino acids. The V gene lost 1 base and the J gene lost 0 bases, with 13 bases spanning the gap.

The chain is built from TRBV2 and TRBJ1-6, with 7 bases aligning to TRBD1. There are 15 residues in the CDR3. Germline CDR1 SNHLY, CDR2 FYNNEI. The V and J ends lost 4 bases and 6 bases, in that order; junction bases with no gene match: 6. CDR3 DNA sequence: TGTGCCAGCAGTGTACAGGGGCTCGCTAATTCACCCCTCCACTTT. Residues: CASSVQGLANSPLHF.

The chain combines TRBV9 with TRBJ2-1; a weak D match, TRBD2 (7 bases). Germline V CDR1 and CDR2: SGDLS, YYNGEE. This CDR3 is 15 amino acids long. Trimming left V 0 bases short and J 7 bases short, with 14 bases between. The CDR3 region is CASSVVGGAGNEQFF. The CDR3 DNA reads TGTGCCAGCAGCGTAGTGGGGGGGGCCGGGAATGAGCAGTTCTTC.

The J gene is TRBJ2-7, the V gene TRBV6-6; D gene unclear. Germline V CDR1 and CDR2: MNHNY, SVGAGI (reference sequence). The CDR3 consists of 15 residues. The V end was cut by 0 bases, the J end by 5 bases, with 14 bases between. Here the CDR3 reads CASSYSTQAPNEQYF. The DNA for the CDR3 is TGTGCCAGCAGTTACTCGACCCAGGCCCCAAACGAGCAGTACTTC.

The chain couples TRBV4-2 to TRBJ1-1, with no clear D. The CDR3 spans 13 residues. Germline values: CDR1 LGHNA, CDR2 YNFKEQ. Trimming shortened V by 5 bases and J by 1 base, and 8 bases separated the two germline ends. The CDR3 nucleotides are TGTGCCAGCAGCAGGCAGGAGAACACTGAAGCTTTCTTT. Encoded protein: CASSRQENTEAFF.